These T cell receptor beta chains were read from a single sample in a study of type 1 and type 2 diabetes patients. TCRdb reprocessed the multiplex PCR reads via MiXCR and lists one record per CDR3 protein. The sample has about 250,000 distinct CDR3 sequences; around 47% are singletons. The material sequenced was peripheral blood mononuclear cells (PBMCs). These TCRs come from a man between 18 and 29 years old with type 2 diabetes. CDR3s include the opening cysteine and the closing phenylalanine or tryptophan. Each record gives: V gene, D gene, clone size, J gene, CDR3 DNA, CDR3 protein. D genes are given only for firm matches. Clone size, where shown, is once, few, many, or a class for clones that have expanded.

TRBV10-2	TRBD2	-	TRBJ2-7	TGCGCCAGCAGTGAGGGCTGGGGTGGACTAGCGATTTCCCACGAGCAGTACTTC	CASSEGWGGLAISHEQYF
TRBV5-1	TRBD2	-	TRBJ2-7	TGCGCCAGCAGCCCGAGACTAGCGGGGGATAACGAGCAGTACTTC	CASSPRLAGDNEQYF
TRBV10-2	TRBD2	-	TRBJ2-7	TGCGCCACCCAACACAGCGGGAGGGCTTACGAGCAGTACTTC	CATQHSGRAYEQYF
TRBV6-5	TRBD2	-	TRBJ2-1	TGTGCCAGCATTTCCCCCCGGGGGGGGCTATTATCTGAGCAGTTCTTC	CASISPRGGLLSEQFF
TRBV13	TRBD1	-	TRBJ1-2	TGTGCCAGCAGCCTAATACAGGGGGCGCCTGAAGGCTACACCTTC	CASSLIQGAPEGYTF
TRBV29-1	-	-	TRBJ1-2	TGCAGCGTTAGGGTGACAGAAGCTAACTATGGCTACACCTTC	CSVRVTEANYGYTF
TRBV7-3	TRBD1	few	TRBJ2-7	TGTGCCACCAGCAGGACAGGGGCGGGCGAGCAGTACTTC	CATSRTGAGEQYF
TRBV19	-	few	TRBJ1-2	TGTGCCAGTAGTATAGTAATTACAGACGCCGATTTATATGGCTACACCTTC	CASSIVITDADLYGYTF
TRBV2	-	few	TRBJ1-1	TGTGCCAGCAGTGATGCGGCACACACTGAAGCTTTCTTT	CASSDAAHTEAFF
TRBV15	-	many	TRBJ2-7	TGTGCCACCAGCTCCCTGGAGTCCACATCCTACGAGCAGTACTTC	CATSSLESTSYEQYF
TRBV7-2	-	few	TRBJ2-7	TGTGCCAGCAGCGAGGGACCGACTGACTCCTACGAGCAGTACTTC	CASSEGPTDSYEQYF
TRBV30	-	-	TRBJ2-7	TGTGCCTGGAGCAATTTAGGGGGATACGAGCAGTACTTC	CAWSNLGGYEQYF
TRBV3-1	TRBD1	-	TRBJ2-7	TGTGCCACAGGGCCCCGGACAGGGACCCACGAGCAGTACTTC	CATGPRTGTHEQYF
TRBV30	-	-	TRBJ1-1	TGTGCCTGGAGTGGAGGATTCCGACTGAACACTGAAGCTTTCTTT	CAWSGGFRLNTEAFF
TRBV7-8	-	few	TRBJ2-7	TGTGCCAGCAGCCGCTCGCAGGGTGCATCCTACGAGCAGTACTTC	CASSRSQGASYEQYF
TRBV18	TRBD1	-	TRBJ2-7	TGTGCCAGCTCACCGCGCGGACAGGCCTACGAGCAGTACTTC	CASSPRGQAYEQYF
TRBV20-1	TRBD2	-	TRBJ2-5	TGCAGTGCCAGCGGGAGTCCTAGCGTTACCCAAGAGACCCAGTACTTC	CSASGSPSVTQETQYF
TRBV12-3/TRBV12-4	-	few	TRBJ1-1	TGTGCCAGCAGAGCGCGCTTTAACACTGAAGCTTTCTTT	CASRARFNTEAFF
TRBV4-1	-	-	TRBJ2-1	TGCGCCAGCAGCCAGATACGAGGTAATGAGCAGTTCTTC	CASSQIRGNEQFF
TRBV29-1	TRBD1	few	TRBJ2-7	TGCAGCGTCGCTATACCCGGGACAGGGGCAAGTGAGCAGTACTTC	CSVAIPGTGASEQYF
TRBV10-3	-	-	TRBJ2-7	TGTGCCATCAGTGAGTACCCCCCCTACGAGCAGTACTTC	CAISEYPPYEQYF